The 29 T cell receptor beta chains in this list originate from one sample, sequenced in a study of beta chain features in type 1 diabetes. Study conclusions and caveats: In all four CD4+ subsets, TCRB CDR3 length was significantly, moderately reduced in type 1 diabetes.

Reverse transcribing all isolated RNA meant expressed TCRB transcripts were sequenced. Clones were read by immunoSEQ multiplex PCR, and TCRdb kept only the in-frame ones, dropping some. The table lists around 40,000 clones, about 66% of them singletons. No cognate antigen is known for these TCRs. Material for sequencing was Tregs from blood. The receptors were sampled from a man aged 25 to 40 with type 1 diabetes. Some clones in this sample may be carry-over from other donors' samples.

CDR3 amino acids: CASRRQVSYEQYF. DNA of the CDR3: TGTGCCAGCAGAAGACAGGTTTCCTACGAGCAGTACTTC. The chain uses TRBV28 and TRBJ2-7; a possible D gene is TRBD1 (6 bases). The germline CDR1 and CDR2 sequences are MDHEN and SYDVKM. The CDR3 covers 13 residues. The germline V and J ends were trimmed by 6 bases and 1 base, with 10 bases remaining between them.

This chain connects TRBV19 to TRBJ2-3; unclear D gene. Germline V gene lookup returns CDR1 LNHDA and CDR2 SQIVND (reference sequence). The CDR3 is made up of 16 amino acids. Trimming pared 5 bases from V and 2 bases from J, leaving 17 bases between. CDR3 DNA sequence: TGTGCCAGTAGTCTTGGTAGGCGTGGGCCCACAGATACGCAGTATTTT. This sequence encodes CASSLGRRGPTDTQYF.

J is TRBJ2-3 and V is TRBV13; D unclear. Deletions cut 7 bases from V and 1 base from J, with 9 bases between. The CDR3 runs 13 residues. Germline CDR1 and CDR2: PRHDT and FYEKMQ (reference sequence). The CDR3 protein is CASNYPRTDTQYF. For the CDR3, the DNA is TGTGCCAGCAACTACCCCCGCACAGATACGCAGTATTTT.

The chain links TRBV2 to TRBJ2-3; D gene ambiguous. Looked up from germline, CDR1 is SNHLY and CDR2 is FYNNEI. V was cut by 4 bases and J by 3 bases, with 11 bases left in between. This CDR3 contains 14 residues. The CDR3 loop reads CASSAPSRTDTQYF. The CDR3 DNA sequence: TGTGCCAGCAGTGCCCCCTCTCGTACAGATACGCAGTATTTT.

For the CDR3, the DNA is TGCAGCGTCTCGACAGGCCCCGGCACCATATATTTT. It is translated as CSVSTGPGTIYF. The genes are TRBV29-1 and TRBJ1-3, with a tentative D call TRBD1 (6 bases). This CDR3 spans 12 amino acids. Trimming shortened V by 6 bases and J by 9 bases, and 15 bases separated the two germline ends. Germline CDR1 is SQVTM and CDR2 is ANQGSEA.

Only a few counts were recorded for this clone. This chain uses TRBV6-5 with TRBJ1-5; D possibly corresponds to TRBD1 (6 bases). The germline V gene has CDR1 MNHEY and CDR2 SVGAGI. Trimming removed 0 bases from V and 5 bases from J, with 8 bases in between. CDR3 length: 14 residues. CDR3: CASSYSSGDQPQHF. The CDR3 DNA is TGTGCCAGCAGTTACTCCTCAGGGGATCAGCCCCAGCATTTT.

The chain couples TRBV5-4 to TRBJ2-3; D gene unclear. The CDR3 consists of 12 residues. With 4 bases removed from V and 4 bases from J, the gap between germline ends came to 7 bases. Germline V gives CDR1 SGHNT, CDR2 YYREEE (reference sequence). CDR3 nucleotides: TGTGCCAGCAGCCTTCCCCCAGATACGCAGTATTTT. Translated: CASSLPPDTQYF.

The chain carries TRBV18 and TRBJ1-6; D gene uncertain. Trimming took 1 base from V and 0 from J, leaving 4 bases between them. CDR3 length: 15 amino acids. Germline-derived CDR1 and CDR2 are KGHSH and LQKENI. The CDR3 region is CASSPQSSYNSPLHF. The CDR3 DNA reads as TGTGCCAGCTCACCACAGAGCTCCTATAATTCACCCCTCCACTTT.

This chain connects TRBV19 to TRBJ2-7; the match to TRBD1 covers 10 bases. The trim removed 6 bases at V and 4 bases at J, leaving 12 bases unmatched. CDR1 LNHDA and CDR2 SQIVND come from the germline V gene (reference sequence). CDR3 length: 16 amino acids. The CDR3 spells CASSRGSGTGVYEQYF. CDR3 nucleotide sequence: TGTGCCAGTAGCCGGGGATCCGGGACAGGGGTATACGAGCAGTACTTC.

The genes are TRBV6-1 and TRBJ1-2; 7 positions match TRBD1. Germline values: CDR1 MNHNS, CDR2 SASEGT. The CDR3 runs to 14 residues. Trimming cost V 5 bases and J 4 bases; bases outside gene matches: 7. Here the CDR3 DNA reads TGTGCCAGCAGTCAACAGGGGAGCGTCTATGGCTACACCTTC. This codes for CASSQQGSVYGYTF.

This clone was counted a few times. V and J are TRBV18 and TRBJ2-7, with 9 positions matching TRBD1. The junction had 8 bases not matched to a gene; V was cut back by 8 bases and J by 6 bases. CDR1 is KGHSH, CDR2 LQKENI, per germline. The CDR3 length is 13 residues. The CDR3, as DNA: TGTGCCAGCGTCCGGGACAGGGCGTCCGAGCAGTACTTC. It is translated as CASVRDRASEQYF.

The V call is TRBV9, the J call TRBJ2-5, with D possibly being TRBD1 (7 bases). Looked up from germline, CDR1 is SGDLS and CDR2 is YYNGEE. The ends were cut back, 2 bases at V and 4 bases at J, with 15 bases in the middle. The CDR3 is 15 residues long. CDR3: CASSVGGGRRETQYF. Written as DNA, the CDR3 is TGTGCCAGCAGCGTCGGAGGGGGCCGCCGAGAGACCCAGTACTTC.

The chain has TRBV9 and TRBJ2-3; 8 bases are a match to TRBD2. This CDR3 contains 15 residues. CDR1 is SGDLS, CDR2 YYNGEE, per germline. Losses at the gene ends were 4 bases for V and 3 bases for J; bases not matched to a gene: 7. The CDR3 nucleotides read TGTGCCAGCAGCTTGAGCGGGGGCGGAACAGATACGCAGTATTTT. Encoded protein: CASSLSGGGTDTQYF.

This clone was observed a few times. CDR3 nucleotides: TGTGCCAGCCTTAATTTACAGGGATTCAGCACAGATACGCAGTATTTT. It specifies CASLNLQGFSTDTQYF. This chain connects TRBV28 to TRBJ2-3; a weak D match, TRBD1 (6 bases). The CDR3 loop spans 16 amino acids. CDR1 is MDHEN, CDR2 SYDVKM, per germline. Trimming took off 8 bases at V and 0 bases at J, with 18 bases between the two ends.

The CDR3 spells CASRDGLAGETQYF. The CDR3 nucleotides read TGTGCCAGCAGGGACGGACTAGCAGGAGAGACCCAGTACTTC. This sequence joins TRBV7-2 and TRBJ2-5; 8 bases map to TRBD2. The germline V gene encodes CDR1 SGHTA and CDR2 FQGNSA. The CDR3 is made up of 14 amino acids. V dropped 6 bases and J dropped 4; count of bases not matched to a gene: 7.

The chain is built from TRBV29-1 and TRBJ1-1; 9 bases agree with TRBD1. V lost 3 bases, J lost 4 bases, and 3 bases stayed unmatched. Germline assignment: CDR1 SQVTM and CDR2 ANQGSEA. This CDR3 has 13 residues. The CDR3 here is CSVEGQGGTEAFF. DNA for the CDR3: TGCAGCGTTGAGGGACAGGGAGGCACTGAAGCTTTCTTT.

In its sample, this clone was seen once. The chain has TRBV4-3 and TRBJ1-2; D possibly corresponds to TRBD1 (6 bases). With 4 bases removed from V and 7 bases from J, the gap between germline ends came to 19 bases. The CDR3 contains 15 residues. CDR1 is LGHNA, CDR2 YSLEER, per germline. The CDR3 is CASSPNNRDERGYTF. CDR3 sequence (DNA): TGCGCCAGCAGCCCGAACAACAGGGACGAGCGTGGCTACACCTTC.

The V gene is TRBV7-8, the J gene TRBJ1-5, with D tentatively TRBD1 (6 bases). Trimming took off 5 bases at V and 7 bases at J, with 18 bases between the two ends. The CDR3 runs to 15 residues. Germline V gene lookup returns CDR1 SGHVS and CDR2 FQNEAQ. The CDR3 bases are TGTGCCAGCAGCACGCGCGGGGGGCTGGGACAGCCCCAGCATTTT. This translates into CASSTRGGLGQPQHF.

The chain couples TRBV7-3 to TRBJ2-3, with TRBD2 matching over 9 bases. The CDR3 extends over 15 amino acids. Germline V gene lookup returns CDR1 SGHTA and CDR2 FQGTGA. Trimming at V came to 1 base and at J to 4 bases, leaving 3 bases not matched to a gene. The CDR3 is CASSLRGTSPDTQYF. In nucleotides, the CDR3 is TGTGCCAGCAGCTTAAGGGGGACTAGCCCAGATACGCAGTATTTT.

This clone was observed a few times. The chain uses TRBV19 and TRBJ1-5; D is unresolved. This CDR3 has 12 amino acids. Germline lookup yields CDR1 LNHDA and CDR2 SQIVND (reference sequence). Deletions cut 8 bases from V and 2 bases from J, with 7 bases between. This CDR3 reads CASRRGNQPQHF. CDR3 DNA: TGTGCCAGTCGGAGGGGCAATCAGCCCCAGCATTTT.

The chain combines TRBV7-2 with TRBJ1-2; no clear D gene. Germline values: CDR1 SGHTA, CDR2 FQGNSA. With 4 bases removed from V and 4 bases from J, the gap between germline ends came to 16 bases. The CDR3 loop spans 15 amino acids. The CDR3 DNA follows: TGTGCCAGCAGCTCACCTACGGGGATTGGCTATGGCTACACCTTC. Residues: CASSSPTGIGYGYTF.

V usage is TRBV19 and J usage is TRBJ1-5; 10 nucleotides line up with TRBD1. CDR1 is LNHDA and CDR2 is SQIVND in the germline V gene (reference sequence). The CDR3 runs 13 residues. The V gene end was trimmed by 10 bases and the J gene end by 7 bases; junction bases not matched to a gene: 7. In nucleotides, the CDR3 is TGTGCCACCCGGGACAGGGGTCGGCAGCCCCAGCATTTT. It translates to CATRDRGRQPQHF.

V and J are TRBV6-6 and TRBJ2-7; TRBD2 is a possible D gene (5 bases). V lost 2 bases and J lost 0, with 14 bases in between. Germline V lookup: CDR1 MNHNY, CDR2 SVGAGI (reference sequence). This CDR3 is 16 amino acids long. The CDR3 DNA sequence: TGTGCCAGCAGTTACGGGCAGCATCTAGCCTCCTACGAGCAGTACTTC. It specifies CASSYGQHLASYEQYF.

The chain combines TRBV27 with TRBJ1-4; TRBD1 aligns across 9 bases. This CDR3 has 16 residues. Trimming cost V 3 bases and J 4 bases; bases outside gene matches: 6. CDR1 and CDR2 (germline): MNHEY, SMNVEV (reference sequence). The CDR3 loop reads CASSLYRGLVNEKLFF. The CDR3 nucleotides are TGTGCCAGCAGTTTGTACAGGGGGCTGGTTAATGAAAAACTGTTTTTT.

The rearrangement joins TRBV7-9 to TRBJ2-1; the D is unclear. The V gene's germline CDR1 is SEHNR and CDR2 FQNEAQ (reference sequence). This CDR3 is built from 15 residues. Trimming pared 2 bases from V and 6 bases from J, leaving 14 bases between. CDR3: CASSLNPGARNEQFF. CDR3 sequence (DNA): TGTGCCAGCAGCTTAAACCCTGGAGCACGCAATGAGCAGTTCTTC.

The rearrangement uses TRBV5-1 and TRBJ2-7; 7 bases align to TRBD2. The CDR3 spans 14 residues. Germline V gene data show CDR1 as SGHRS and CDR2 as YFSETQ. The J segment lost 1 base and the V segment lost 0 bases, leaving 1 base of the junction unmatched. The CDR3 DNA is TGCGCCAGCAGCTTGGCCGGGGGGTCCTACGAGCAGTACTTC. It is translated as CASSLAGGSYEQYF.

The table lists this clone with a few counts. Because it lacks the conserved phenylalanine or tryptophan at the end, this CDR3 is likely a read error. The DNA is left out, because the CDR3 cannot be placed on it with certainty; the CDR3 is given as TCRdb lists it. The CDR3 protein is CASSEKEGARWV. The rearrangement uses TRBV10-2 and TRBJ1-1; the listed D gene, TRBD1, was not tested against the DNA. Inclusive of both ends, the CDR3 amounts to 12 amino acids. Per the germline V gene, CDR1 is WSHSY and CDR2 is SAAADI.

CDR3: CASSPYTSGSTDTQYF. The DNA for the CDR3 is TGTGCCAGCAGTCCCTATACTAGCGGTAGCACAGATACGCAGTATTTT. The V and J genes are TRBV2 and TRBJ2-3; the match to TRBD2 covers 8 bases. This CDR3 is 16 amino acids long. The trim removed 5 bases at V and 0 bases at J, leaving 7 bases unmatched. Per germline, CDR1 SNHLY and CDR2 FYNNEI. The full variable domain, rest sourced from reference TRBV2 and TRBJ2-3, is EPEVTQTPSHQVTQMGQEVILRCVPISNHLYFYWYRQILGQKVEFLVSFYNNEISEKSEIFDDQFSVERPDGSNFTLKIRSTKLEDSAMYFCASSPYTSGSTDTQYFGPGTRLTVL.

The chain couples TRBV5-1 to TRBJ2-1; 16 bases are shared with TRBD2. With V trimmed by 4 bases and J by 10 bases, 11 bases remained unmatched. The CDR3 covers 17 residues. Per the germline V gene, CDR1 is SGHRS and CDR2 is YFSETQ. CDR3 in amino acids: CASSPIPGLAGGREQFF. DNA for the CDR3: TGCGCCAGCAGCCCGATCCCGGGACTAGCGGGGGGGAGAGAGCAGTTCTTC.